Described below is a single T cell receptor (beta chain) sequence and its context. This specimen comes from a study of blood T cell repertoires in COVID-19. Overall study context: Specimens from acute and convalescent COVID-19 originated in the United States, Italy and Spain.

CDR1 is MGHRA, CDR2 YSYEKL, per germline. V was trimmed by 4 bases and J by 0 bases, leaving 9 bases between them. This CDR3 comprises 14 residues. Data came from immunoSEQ multiplex PCR; TCRdb stores just in-frame clones and leaves some out. This sample carries 200,000 to 300,000 clones, over 65% of them seen once, and the ten largest clones take about 3.5%. The TCR sequence derives from an elderly woman with acute or convalescent COVID-19. The sample comprised peripheral blood. The chain combines TRBV4-1 with TRBJ2-5, with D tentatively TRBD1 (5 bases). CDR3: CASSRGQYQETQYF. DNA for the CDR3: TGCGCCAGCAGCCGAGGACAATACCAAGAGACCCAGTACTTC.